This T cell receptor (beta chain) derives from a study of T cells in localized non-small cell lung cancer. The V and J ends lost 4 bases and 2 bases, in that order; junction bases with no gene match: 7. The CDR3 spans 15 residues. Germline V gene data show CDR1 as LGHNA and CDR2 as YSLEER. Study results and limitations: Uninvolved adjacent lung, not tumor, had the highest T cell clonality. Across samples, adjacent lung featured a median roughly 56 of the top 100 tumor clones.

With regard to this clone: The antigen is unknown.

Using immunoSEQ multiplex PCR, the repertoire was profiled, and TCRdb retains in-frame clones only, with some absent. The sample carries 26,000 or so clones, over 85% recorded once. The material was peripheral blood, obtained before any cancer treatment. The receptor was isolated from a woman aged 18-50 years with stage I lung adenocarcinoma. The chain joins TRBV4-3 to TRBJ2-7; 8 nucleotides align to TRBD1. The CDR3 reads CASSLTGTGPYEQYF. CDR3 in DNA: TGCGCCAGCAGCCTTACCGGGACAGGTCCCTACGAGCAGTACTTC.